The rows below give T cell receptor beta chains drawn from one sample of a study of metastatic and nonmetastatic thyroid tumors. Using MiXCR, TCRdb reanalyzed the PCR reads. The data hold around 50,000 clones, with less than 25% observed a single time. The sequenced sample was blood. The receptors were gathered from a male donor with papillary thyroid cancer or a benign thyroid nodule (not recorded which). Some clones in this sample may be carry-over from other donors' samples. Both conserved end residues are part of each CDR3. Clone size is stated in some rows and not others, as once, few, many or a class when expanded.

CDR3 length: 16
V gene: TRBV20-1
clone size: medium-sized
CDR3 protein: CSAPGTGSFYNSPLHF

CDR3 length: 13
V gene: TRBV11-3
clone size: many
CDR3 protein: CASSLAGAGELFF

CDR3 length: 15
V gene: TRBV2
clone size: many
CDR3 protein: CASSLYGGGRETQYF

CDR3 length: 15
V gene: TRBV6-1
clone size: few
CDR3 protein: CASIEDIGEVYEQYF

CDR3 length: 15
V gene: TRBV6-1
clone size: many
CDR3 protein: CASSEGTGGTDTQYF

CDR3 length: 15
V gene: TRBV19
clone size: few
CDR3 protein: CASSIVRKPGNEQFF

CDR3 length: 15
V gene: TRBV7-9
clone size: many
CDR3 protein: CASSLGTSGSNEQFF

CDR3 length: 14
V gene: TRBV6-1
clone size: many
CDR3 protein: CASKGLADTYEQYF

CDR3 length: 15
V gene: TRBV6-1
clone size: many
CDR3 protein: CASRDGQGNRQPQHF

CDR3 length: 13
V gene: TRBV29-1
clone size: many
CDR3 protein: CSVEWSAQTEAFF

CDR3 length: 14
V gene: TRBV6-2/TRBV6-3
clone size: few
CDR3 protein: CASSYSVDGYEQYF

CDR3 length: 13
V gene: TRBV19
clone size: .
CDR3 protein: CASKETTDTEAFF

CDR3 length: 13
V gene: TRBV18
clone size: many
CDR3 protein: CASSLDRSYEQYF

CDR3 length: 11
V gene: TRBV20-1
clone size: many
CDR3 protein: CSARETDTQYF

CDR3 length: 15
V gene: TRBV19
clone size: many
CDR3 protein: CASITTSGSAGEQFF

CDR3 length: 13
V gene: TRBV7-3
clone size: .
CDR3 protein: CASSGSGPTEAFF

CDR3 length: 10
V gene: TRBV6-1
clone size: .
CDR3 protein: CASGRTEAFF

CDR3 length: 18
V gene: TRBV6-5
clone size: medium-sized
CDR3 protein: CASSRRTGFLGSNQPQHF

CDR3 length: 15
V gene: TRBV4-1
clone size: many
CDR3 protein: CASSGVPGGLETQYF

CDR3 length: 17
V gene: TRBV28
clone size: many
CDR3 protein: CASSLPLVTMNTGELFF

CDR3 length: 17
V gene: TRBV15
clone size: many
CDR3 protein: CATSRGGTALAKNIQYF

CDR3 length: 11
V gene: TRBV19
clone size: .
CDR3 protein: CASSIAGEQFF

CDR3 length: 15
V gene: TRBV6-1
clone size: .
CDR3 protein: CASSEAAVRGGGYTF